These 17 T cell receptor beta chains share one sample of origin, sequenced in a study of cytomegalovirus exposure and HLA in healthy donors. The PCR employed 60 Vbeta primers together with 13 Jbeta primers. Clones were sequenced by immunoSEQ multiplex PCR, and TCRdb holds only the in-frame ones, with some missing. The sample consists of some 270,000 clones, approximately 91% of them appearing once. Sequencing was performed on PBMCs. Receptors were obtained from a girl aged 2-10 years in good health and CMV-seronegative.

V gene TRBV10-1 combines with J gene TRBJ1-2; D gene unclear. V shed 4 bases and J shed 0 bases, with 9 bases lying between them. This CDR3 region has 14 residues. CDR1 and CDR2 from the germline V gene are WNHNN and SYGVQD (reference sequence). CDR3 DNA sequence: TGCGCCAGCAGTGGAGGCCTCACTAACTATGGCTACACCTTC. It translates to CASSGGLTNYGYTF.

The chain joins TRBV19 to TRBJ2-7; D is possibly TRBD1 (6 bases). Germline CDR1 LNHDA, CDR2 SQIVND (reference sequence). The V end lost 6 bases, the J end lost 3 bases, and 12 bases lay between the germline ends. The CDR3 has 13 amino acids. The CDR3 coding sequence is TGTGCCAGTAGAAAGACAGGCGACTACGAGCAGTACTTC. This sequence encodes CASRKTGDYEQYF. Full variable domain (remainder filled in from reference TRBV19 and TRBJ2-7): DGGITQSPKYLFRKEGQNVTLSCEQNLNHDAMYWYRQDPGQGLRLIYYSQIVNDFQKGDIAEGYSVSREKKESFPLTVTSAQKNPTAFYLCASRKTGDYEQYFGPGTRLTVT.

This chain joins TRBV9 and TRBJ2-7; the match to TRBD2 covers 8 bases. The CDR3 consists of 16 residues. Germline V CDR1 and CDR2: SGDLS, YYNGEE. The V gene end was trimmed by 0 bases and the J gene end by 1 base; junction bases not matched to a gene: 6. Written as DNA, the CDR3 is TGTGCCAGCAGCGTAGGGGAGACTAGCGATTCCTACGAGCAGTACTTC. It specifies CASSVGETSDSYEQYF.

This chain joins TRBV23-1 and TRBJ2-1, with TRBD2 identical over 9 bases. TRBV23-1 is flagged as an ORF with uncertain function. CDR3 length equals 16 residues. Trimming cost V 3 bases and J 3 bases; bases outside gene matches: 6. In DNA, the CDR3 is TGCGCCAGCAGTCAGGTGGGACTAGCAAACTACAATGAGCAGTTCTTC. It encodes CASSQVGLANYNEQFF.

The J gene is TRBJ2-7, the V gene TRBV19, with no clear D. The CDR3 is 14 amino acids. The ends were cut back, 6 bases at V and 0 bases at J, with 12 bases in the middle. CDR1 is LNHDA, CDR2 SQIVND, per germline (reference sequence). Here the CDR3 reads CASSLSESSYEQYF. The CDR3 DNA follows: TGTGCCAGTAGCCTATCGGAGAGCTCCTACGAGCAGTACTTC.

The chain employs TRBV11-2 and TRBJ1-5, with D uncertain. Germline V gene lookup returns CDR1 SGHAT and CDR2 FQNNGV. The germline V and J ends were trimmed by 3 bases and 5 bases, with 11 bases remaining between them. The CDR3 runs 14 residues. CDR3 in amino acids: CASSLYGSYQPQHF. In DNA, the CDR3 is TGTGCCAGCAGCTTGTACGGGTCCTATCAGCCCCAGCATTTT.

About this clone itself: The sample has other DNA sequences that encode this CDR3 too. The V and J genes are TRBV6-5 and TRBJ1-2, with D possibly being TRBD1 (5 bases). The CDR3 is 12 amino acids. Trimming took off 8 bases at V and 7 bases at J, with 14 bases between the two ends. The germline V gene has CDR1 MNHEY and CDR2 SVGAGI. Here the CDR3 reads CASGQWGGGYTF. Written as DNA, the CDR3 is TGTGCCAGCGGGCAGTGGGGCGGTGGCTACACCTTC.

The chain joins TRBV7-9 to TRBJ2-4; TRBD1 is a possible D gene (5 bases). In germline, CDR1 is SEHNR, CDR2 FQNEAQ (reference sequence). The CDR3 runs 18 residues. The ends were cut back, 2 bases at V and 0 bases at J, with 17 bases in the middle. As DNA, the CDR3 is TGTGCCAGCAGCTTATTGGGCAGGGCCCTAGAAGCCAAAAACATTCAGTACTTC. It translates to CASSLLGRALEAKNIQYF.

The chain links TRBV5-1 to TRBJ2-2; D gene uncertain. Germline CDR1 and CDR2: SGHRS and YFSETQ. V dropped 0 bases and J dropped 4 bases, with 7 bases sitting between them. The CDR3 consists of 14 residues. The DNA for the CDR3 is TGCGCCAGCAGCTTGGAGTACTCCACCGGGGAGCTGTTTTTT. Translated: CASSLEYSTGELFF.

The chain couples TRBV5-1 to TRBJ2-7; D unclear. Germline V lookup: CDR1 SGHRS, CDR2 YFSETQ. The V and J ends lost 8 bases and 11 bases respectively, with 11 bases between them. The CDR3 runs 9 residues. As DNA, the CDR3 is TGCGCCAGGAAGCCTCGGGAGTACTTC. This gives the protein CARKPREYF.

This clone occurred once. The chain carries TRBV2 and TRBJ1-5, with 7 bases that match TRBD1. Germline V gene sequence: CDR1 SNHLY, CDR2 FYNNEI. V lost 8 bases to trimming and J lost 2 bases; unmatched junction nucleotides: 12. The CDR3 covers 16 residues. The CDR3 here is CASASNGGGGNQPQHF. DNA of the CDR3: TGTGCCAGCGCCTCCAATGGAGGGGGCGGCAATCAGCCCCAGCATTTT. The entire variable domain, with the rest obtained from reference TRBV2 and TRBJ1-5, is as follows: EPEVTQTPSHQVTQMGQEVILRCVPISNHLYFYWYRQILGQKVEFLVSFYNNEISEKSEIFDDQFSVERPDGSNFTLKIRSTKLEDSAMYFCASASNGGGGNQPQHFGDGTRLSIL.

The chain is built from TRBV19 and TRBJ2-2, with D unresolved. Trimming left V 3 bases short and J 0 bases short, with 8 bases between. The CDR3 covers 15 residues. Germline V gives CDR1 LNHDA, CDR2 SQIVND (reference sequence). CDR3 protein: CASSIPRSNTGELFF. The CDR3 region has the DNA TGTGCCAGTAGTATCCCCAGGTCGAACACCGGGGAGCTGTTTTTT.

The gene calls are TRBV6-1 and TRBJ1-1; D ambiguous. This CDR3 is 13 amino acids long. The germline gives CDR1 MNHNS, CDR2 SASEGT. V gave up 6 bases and J gave up 2 bases, with 10 bases separating them. The CDR3 protein is CASSPMHNTEAFF. CDR3 nucleotides: TGTGCCAGCAGCCCTATGCACAACACTGAAGCTTTCTTT.

The rearrangement joins TRBV5-6 to TRBJ2-7; 10 bases agree with TRBD2. CDR3 length: 15 amino acids. V lost 2 bases and J lost 1; bases outside the gene matches: 3. From germline, CDR1 is SGHDT and CDR2 YYEEEE. Written as DNA, the CDR3 is TGTGCCAGCAGCTTCGGACTAGCGGCTTCCTACGAGCAGTACTTC. Protein: CASSFGLAASYEQYF.

The chain links TRBV7-9 to TRBJ1-2; TRBD1 agrees at 7 bases. There are 15 residues in the CDR3. Per germline, CDR1 SEHNR and CDR2 FQNEAQ (reference sequence). With V trimmed by 5 bases and J by 8 bases, 14 bases remained unmatched. The CDR3 coding sequence is TGTGCCAGCAGCCTCGGAGGGGGCAGGGCGGGCGGCTACACCTTC. Amino acid sequence: CASSLGGGRAGGYTF.

The rearrangement joins TRBV2 to TRBJ2-5; possibly TRBD1 for D (6 bases). This CDR3 has 13 amino acids. Per the germline V gene, CDR1 is SNHLY and CDR2 is FYNNEI. Trimming removed 6 bases at V and 5 bases at J, with 13 bases between. CDR3: CASSPGALETQYF. The CDR3 DNA reads as TGTGCCAGCAGCCCAGGGGCGTTGGAGACCCAGTACTTC.

This rearrangement joins TRBV7-8 to TRBJ2-5; D is ambiguous. CDR3 length: 11 amino acids. V was clipped by 0 bases and J by 11 bases, with 7 bases between them. Germline CDR1 is SGHVS and CDR2 is FQNEAQ. CDR3 amino acids: CASSLAREQYF. The CDR3 DNA is TGTGCCAGCAGCTTAGCTAGAGAGCAGTACTTC.